The 18 T cell receptor beta chains listed next were all sequenced from one sample in a study of OX40 agonist ivuxolimab in advanced cancers. Generated by immunoSEQ multiplex PCR, the TCRdb table keeps only in-frame clones and is missing some. The sample lists 30,000 to 45,000 clones; around nine tenths were seen once. The sequenced sample was CD4+ or CD8+ T cells sorted from blood, obtained in a trial of the OX40 agonist ivuxolimab. The receptor set was obtained from an adult with an advanced solid tumor such as melanoma, head and neck, liver or kidney cancer.

This clone was detected once. This chain connects TRBV18 to TRBJ2-7; D is perhaps TRBD1 (7 bases). Trimming shortened V by 0 bases and J by 7 bases, and 22 bases separated the two germline ends. The CDR3 loop spans 17 amino acids. Germline loops: CDR1 KGHSH, CDR2 LQKENI. CDR3 residues: CASSPPERQGPGREQYF. In DNA form, the CDR3 reads TGTGCCAGCTCACCACCGGAAAGACAGGGACCCGGGAGAGAGCAGTACTTC.

In the case of this clone: A read error may produce the germline difference seen at one junction end. The CDR3 loop reads CASSRPSGQLFHF. DNA of the CDR3: TGTGCCAGCAGTCGACCCTCGGGACAGCTCTTCCATTTT. The genes are TRBV28 and TRBJ2-3, with 7 bases fitting TRBD1. This CDR3 is 13 amino acids long. Germline lookup yields CDR1 MDHEN and CDR2 SYDVKM. The whole variable domain, filled in from reference TRBV28 and TRBJ2-3, reads DVKVTQSSRYLVKRTGEKVFLECVQDMDHENMFWYRQDPGLGLRLIYFSYDVKMKEKGDIPEGYSVSREKKERFSLILESASTNQTSMYLCASSRPSGQLFHFGPGTRLTVL.

The rearrangement joins TRBV11-2 to TRBJ2-7; D may be TRBD1 (6 bases). CDR1 is SGHAT, CDR2 FQNNGV, per germline. The CDR3 spans 13 residues. The V gene lost 5 bases and the J gene lost 2 bases, with 10 bases spanning the gap. The CDR3 coding sequence is TGTGCCAGCAGCGGGGGCGGTACCTACGAGCAGTACTTC. Its translation: CASSGGGTYEQYF.

The CDR3: CATCLSRGLKGNTIYF. DNA for the CDR3: TGTGCCACCTGCTTATCGAGGGGGTTAAAAGGAAACACCATATATTTT. The chain carries TRBV28 and TRBJ1-3; weak D call: TRBD1 (6 bases). Germline V gene sequence: CDR1 MDHEN, CDR2 SYDVKM. Trimming shortened V by 10 bases and J by 4 bases, and 23 bases separated the two germline ends. The CDR3 covers 16 residues.

The gene calls are TRBV16 and TRBJ1-5; D is possibly TRBD1 (5 bases). CDR3 size: 15 residues. Trimming took off 2 bases at V and 3 bases at J, with 11 bases between the two ends. Germline V lookup: CDR1 KGHSY, CDR2 FQNENV. The CDR3 reads CASSQLGRHNQPQHF. The CDR3 DNA sequence: TGTGCCAGCAGCCAACTGGGACGGCACAATCAGCCCCAGCATTTT.

V usage is TRBV7-9 and J usage is TRBJ2-1, with a tentative D call TRBD1 (6 bases). Germline CDR1 and CDR2: SEHNR and FQNEAQ (reference sequence). This CDR3 is built from 15 residues. With 5 bases removed from V and 0 bases from J, the gap between germline ends came to 11 bases. The CDR3 coding sequence is TGTGCCAGCAGCCAGACAGGATTCTCCTACAATGAGCAGTTCTTC. Protein product: CASSQTGFSYNEQFF.

The chain joins TRBV28 to TRBJ2-1; 8 bases align to TRBD2. This CDR3 region has 18 residues. CDR1 MDHEN and CDR2 SYDVKM come from the germline V gene. After removal of 9 bases from V and 4 bases from J, the junction contained 20 bases not matched to a gene. This chain's CDR3 is CASWSGSIQLRDYNEQFF. The CDR3, as DNA: TGTGCCAGTTGGAGCGGGAGCATTCAACTAAGGGATTACAATGAGCAGTTCTTC. The full variable domain, completed using reference TRBV28 and TRBJ2-1, is DVKVTQSSRYLVKRTGEKVFLECVQDMDHENMFWYRQDPGLGLRLIYFSYDVKMKEKGDIPEGYSVSREKKERFSLILESASTNQTSMYLCASWSGSIQLRDYNEQFFGPGTRLTVL.

This chain links TRBV4-1 with TRBJ2-1; D gene ambiguous. The CDR3 has 11 amino acids. Germline V lookup: CDR1 MGHRA, CDR2 YSYEKL. Deletions cut 1 base from V and 10 bases from J, with 5 bases between. The CDR3 coding sequence is TGCGCCAGCAGCCAAGGGCGGGAGCAGTTCTTC. Translation: CASSQGREQFF.

The V gene is TRBV20-1, the J gene TRBJ2-1; 7 bases line up with TRBD1. CDR3 length: 11 amino acids. Trimming removed 5 bases from V and 13 bases from J; junction bases left unmatched: 8. CDR1 and CDR2 (germline): DFQATT, SNEGSKA (reference sequence). For the CDR3, the DNA is TGCAGTGCTCCGACAGGGTCGGTTCAGTTCTTC. As protein: CSAPTGSVQFF.

This CDR3 reads CASIPRGLAGDYNEQFF. In nucleotides, the CDR3 is TGTGCCAGCATCCCAAGGGGACTAGCGGGAGACTACAATGAGCAGTTCTTC. The V and J genes are TRBV27 and TRBJ2-1; 14 bases agree with TRBD2. With 7 bases clipped from V and 3 bases from J, the junction kept 8 bases outside the gene matches. This CDR3 is 17 amino acids long. Per the germline V gene, CDR1 is MNHEY and CDR2 is SMNVEV (reference sequence).

The V call is TRBV5-4, the J call TRBJ2-1; 11 nucleotides match TRBD1. Germline loops: CDR1 SGHNT, CDR2 YYREEE (reference sequence). The V and J ends lost 4 bases and 7 bases, in that order; junction bases with no gene match: 7. CDR3 length: 15 residues. The CDR3 protein is CASSAGQGAMNEQFF. In DNA form, the CDR3 reads TGTGCCAGCAGCGCCGGACAGGGGGCGATGAATGAGCAGTTCTTC.

This clone was detected a few times. The CDR3 protein is CASSRGADTQYF. The CDR3 bases are TGCGCCAGCAGTAGGGGCGCAGATACGCAGTATTTT. The chain links TRBV10-1 to TRBJ2-3, with D tentatively TRBD1 (5 bases). V shed 5 bases and J shed 4 bases, with 7 bases lying between them. The CDR3 length is 12 residues. Germline values: CDR1 WNHNN, CDR2 SYGVQD (reference sequence).

A single count supports this clone. The chain uses TRBV11-2 and TRBJ2-4; D assignment may be TRBD1 or TRBD2 (5 bases each). V lost 0 bases to trimming and J lost 3 bases, with 15 bases between them. There are 17 residues in the CDR3. Germline V lookup: CDR1 SGHAT, CDR2 FQNNGV. The chain's CDR3 is CASSLDQWGSSKNIQYF. The CDR3 coding sequence is TGTGCCAGCAGCTTAGATCAATGGGGGAGTAGCAAAAACATTCAGTACTTC.

The chain has TRBV5-4 and TRBJ2-2; TRBD2 agrees at 7 bases. Germline V gene data show CDR1 as SGHNT and CDR2 as YYREEE (reference sequence). V shed 0 bases, J shed 1 base, and the junction held 15 bases outside the gene matches. The CDR3 is made up of 20 amino acids. As DNA, the CDR3 is TGTGCCAGCAGCTTGGCCGTTGCGGGAGCACCGACAGAGAACACCGGGGAGCTGTTTTTT. It codes for CASSLAVAGAPTENTGELFF.

The V gene is TRBV5-1, the J gene TRBJ2-1, with TRBD2 matching over 7 bases. Germline CDR1 is SGHRS and CDR2 is YFSETQ. The CDR3 totals 13 residues. V was pared by 7 bases and J by 9 bases, with 10 bases of the junction left unmatched. CDR3 in DNA: TGCGCCAGCGGAGGGAGGGGCGAGCTTGAGCAGTTCTTC. It codes for CASGGRGELEQFF.

By proportion, this clone is medium-sized. The rearrangement links TRBV27 to TRBJ2-5, with D unclear. The germline CDR1 and CDR2 sequences are MNHEY and SMNVEV (reference sequence). The CDR3 length is 13 residues. Between the trimmed V and J ends, which lost 3 bases and 2 bases, there was a span of 7 bases. This CDR3 is CASSLRRQETQYF. DNA of the CDR3: TGTGCCAGCAGTTTGCGCAGACAAGAGACCCAGTACTTC.

This chain links TRBV5-1 with TRBJ2-1; 8 bases are a match to TRBD2. The CDR3 extends over 15 amino acids. V shed 2 bases, J shed 4 bases, and the junction held 5 bases outside the gene matches. CDR1 SGHRS and CDR2 YFSETQ come from the germline V gene. DNA for the CDR3: TGCGCCAGCAGCTTAAGCGGGAGTGCGTACAATGAGCAGTTCTTC. Protein product: CASSLSGSAYNEQFF.

The genes are TRBV27 and TRBJ1-2; TRBD1 agrees at 12 bases. J was trimmed by 7 bases and V by 4 bases; bases with no gene match: 7. Germline V CDR1 and CDR2: MNHEY, SMNVEV (reference sequence). This CDR3 has 15 amino acids. The CDR3 coding sequence is TGTGCCAGCAGTTCACCGGGACAGGGGGCTGGTGGCTACACCTTC. Translated, it gives CASSSPGQGAGGYTF.